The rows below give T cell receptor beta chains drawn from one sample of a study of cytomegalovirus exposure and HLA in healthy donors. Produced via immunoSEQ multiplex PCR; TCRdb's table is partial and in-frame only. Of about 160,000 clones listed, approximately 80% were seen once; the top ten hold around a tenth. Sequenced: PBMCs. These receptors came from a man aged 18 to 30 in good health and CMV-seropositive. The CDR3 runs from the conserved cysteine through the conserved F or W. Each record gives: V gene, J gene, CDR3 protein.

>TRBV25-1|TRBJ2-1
CASGGLAGGLGEQFF
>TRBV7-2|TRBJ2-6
CASSRGSSGANVLTF
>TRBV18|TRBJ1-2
CASSPRTGEGYGYTF
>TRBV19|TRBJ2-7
CASTPGGTNSYEQYF
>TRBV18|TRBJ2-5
CASSPSYQETQYF
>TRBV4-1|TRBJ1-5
CASSQEIWEQLDGQPQHF
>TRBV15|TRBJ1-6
CATSGSRDRVNSPLHF
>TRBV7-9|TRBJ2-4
CSSSSERTGTGFSIQYF
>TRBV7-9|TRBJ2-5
CASSPDRETQYF
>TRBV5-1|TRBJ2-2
CASSIGLAGEAEELFF
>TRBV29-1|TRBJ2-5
CSVVGPQETQYF
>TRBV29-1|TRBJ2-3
CSVEDRGWGGSTTDTQYF
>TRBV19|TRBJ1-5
CASHRDRGNQPQHF
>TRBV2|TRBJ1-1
CASRRQAEAFF
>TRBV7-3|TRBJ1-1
CASSMGANTEAFF
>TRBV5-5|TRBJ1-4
CASSLGGQNPGKGKLFF
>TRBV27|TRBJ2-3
CASNLPGGNTDTQYF
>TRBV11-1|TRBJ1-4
CASSLGQGNEKLFF
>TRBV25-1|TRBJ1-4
CASELQGAGNEKLFF
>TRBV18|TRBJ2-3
CASSPTTSGGGSDTQYF
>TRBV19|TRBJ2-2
CASSKLALGTGELFF
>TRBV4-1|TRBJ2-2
CASSQVSNYGELFF
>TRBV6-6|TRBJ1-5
CASSRDQTGGPQPQHF